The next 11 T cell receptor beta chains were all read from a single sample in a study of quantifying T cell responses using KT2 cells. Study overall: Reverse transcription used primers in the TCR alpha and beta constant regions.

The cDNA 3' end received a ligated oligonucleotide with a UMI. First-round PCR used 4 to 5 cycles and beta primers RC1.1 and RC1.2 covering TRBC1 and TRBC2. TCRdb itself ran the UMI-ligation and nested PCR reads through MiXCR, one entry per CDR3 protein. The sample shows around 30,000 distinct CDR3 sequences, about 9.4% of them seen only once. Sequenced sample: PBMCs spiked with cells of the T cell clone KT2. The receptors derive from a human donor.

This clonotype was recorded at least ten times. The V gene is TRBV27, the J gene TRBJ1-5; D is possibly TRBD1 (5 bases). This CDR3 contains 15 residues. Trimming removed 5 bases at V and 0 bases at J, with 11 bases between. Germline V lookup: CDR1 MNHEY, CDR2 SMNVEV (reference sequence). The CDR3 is CASSPTAYSNQPQHF. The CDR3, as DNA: TGTGCCAGCAGTCCGACAGCGTATAGCAATCAGCCCCAGCATTTT.

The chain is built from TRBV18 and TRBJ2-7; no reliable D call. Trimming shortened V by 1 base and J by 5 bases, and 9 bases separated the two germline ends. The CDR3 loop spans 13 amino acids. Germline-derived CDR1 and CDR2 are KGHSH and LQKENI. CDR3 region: CASSPRAPDEQYF. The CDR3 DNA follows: TGTGCCAGCTCACCACGGGCACCCGACGAGCAGTACTTC.

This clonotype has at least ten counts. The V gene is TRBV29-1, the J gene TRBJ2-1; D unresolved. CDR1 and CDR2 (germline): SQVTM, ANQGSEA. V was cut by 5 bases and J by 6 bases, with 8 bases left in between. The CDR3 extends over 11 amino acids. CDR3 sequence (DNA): TGCAGCGTTTACCAGCCCAATGAGCAGTTCTTC. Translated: CSVYQPNEQFF.

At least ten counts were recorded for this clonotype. DNA of the CDR3: TGCGCCAGCAGCCAAGCCGGACAGGGGCTTTACTATGGCTACACCTTC. This encodes CASSQAGQGLYYGYTF. The chain joins TRBV4-1 to TRBJ1-2; 9 nucleotides agree with TRBD1. CDR3 size: 16 residues. Germline V CDR1 and CDR2: MGHRA, YSYEKL. Losses at the gene ends were 1 base for V and 3 bases for J; bases not matched to a gene: 6.

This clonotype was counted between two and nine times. The DNA of the CDR3 is TGTGCCTGGAGTGTAGGGGGGGAGACCCAGTACTTC. The encoded protein is CAWSVGGETQYF. The chain has TRBV30 and TRBJ2-5; D could derive from TRBD1 or TRBD2 (6 bases each). Between the trimmed V and J ends, which lost 0 bases and 5 bases, there was a span of 7 bases. CDR1 is GTSNPN and CDR2 is SVGIG in the germline V gene (reference sequence). CDR3 length equals 12 residues.

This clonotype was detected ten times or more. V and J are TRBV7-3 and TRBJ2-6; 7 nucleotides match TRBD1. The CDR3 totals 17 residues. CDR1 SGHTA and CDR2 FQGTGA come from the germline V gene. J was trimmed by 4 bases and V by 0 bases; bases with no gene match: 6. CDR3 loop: CASSLTGGVGGANVLTF. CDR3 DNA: TGTGCCAGCAGCTTAACAGGGGGCGTAGGGGGGGCCAACGTCCTGACTTTC.

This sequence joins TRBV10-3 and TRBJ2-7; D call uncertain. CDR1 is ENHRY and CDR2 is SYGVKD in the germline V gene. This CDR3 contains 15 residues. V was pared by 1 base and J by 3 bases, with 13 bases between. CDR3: CAISEYERSVYEQYF. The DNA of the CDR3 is TGTGCCATCAGTGAGTATGAGAGGTCAGTCTACGAGCAGTACTTC.

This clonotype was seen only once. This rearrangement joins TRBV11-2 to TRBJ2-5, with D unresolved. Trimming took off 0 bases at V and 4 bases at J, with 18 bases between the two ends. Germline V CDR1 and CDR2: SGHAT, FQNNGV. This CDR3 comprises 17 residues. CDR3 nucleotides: TGTGCCAGCAGCTTAGATCCCCTGCCCAGGATGGGAGAGACCCAGTACTTC. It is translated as CASSLDPLPRMGETQYF.

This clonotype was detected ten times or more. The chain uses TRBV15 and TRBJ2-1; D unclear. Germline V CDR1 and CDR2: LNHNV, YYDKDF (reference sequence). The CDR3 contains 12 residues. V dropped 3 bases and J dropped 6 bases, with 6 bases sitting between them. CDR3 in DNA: TGTGCCACCAGCAGTTGGGGCAATGAGCAGTTCTTC. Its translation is CATSSWGNEQFF. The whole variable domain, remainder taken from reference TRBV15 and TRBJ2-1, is DAMVIQNPRYQVTQFGKPVTLSCSQTLNHNVMYWYQQKSSQAPKLLFHYYDKDFNNEADTPDNFQSRRPNTSFCFLDIRSPGLGDTAMYLCATSSWGNEQFFGPGTRLTVL.

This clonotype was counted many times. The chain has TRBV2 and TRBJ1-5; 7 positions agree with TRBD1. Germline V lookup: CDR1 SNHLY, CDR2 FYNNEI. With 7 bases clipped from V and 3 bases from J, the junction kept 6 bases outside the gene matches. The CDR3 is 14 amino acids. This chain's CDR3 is CASTLTGNNQPQHF. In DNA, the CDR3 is TGTGCCAGCACTCTGACAGGGAACAATCAGCCCCAGCATTTT.

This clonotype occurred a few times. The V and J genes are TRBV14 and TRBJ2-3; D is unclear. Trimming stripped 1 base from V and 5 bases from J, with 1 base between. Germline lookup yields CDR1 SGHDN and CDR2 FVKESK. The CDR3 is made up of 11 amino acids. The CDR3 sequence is CASSQVDTQYF. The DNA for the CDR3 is TGTGCCAGCAGCCAAGTAGATACGCAGTATTTT. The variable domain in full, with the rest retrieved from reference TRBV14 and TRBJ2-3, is EAGVTQFPSHSVIEKGQTVTLRCDPISGHDNLYWYRRVMGKEIKFLLHFVKESKQDESGMPNNRFLAERTGGTYSTLKVQPAELEDSGVYFCASSQVDTQYFGPGTRLTVL.